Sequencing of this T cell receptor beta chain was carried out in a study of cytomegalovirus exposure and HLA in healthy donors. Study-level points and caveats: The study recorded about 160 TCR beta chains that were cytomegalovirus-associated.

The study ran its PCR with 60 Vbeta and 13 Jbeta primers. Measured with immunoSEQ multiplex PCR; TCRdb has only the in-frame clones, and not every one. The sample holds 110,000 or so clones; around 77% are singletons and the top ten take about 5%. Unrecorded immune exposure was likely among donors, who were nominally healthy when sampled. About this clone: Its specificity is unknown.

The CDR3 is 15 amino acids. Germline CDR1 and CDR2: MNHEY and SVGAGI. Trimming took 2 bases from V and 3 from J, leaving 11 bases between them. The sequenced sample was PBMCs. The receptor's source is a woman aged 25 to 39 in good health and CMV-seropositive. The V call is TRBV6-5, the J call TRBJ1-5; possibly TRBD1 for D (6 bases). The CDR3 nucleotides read TGTGCCAGCAGTTACAACCGGGACAACAATCAGCCCCAGCATTTT. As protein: CASSYNRDNNQPQHF.